This section outlines one TCR beta chain sequence together with its context. Its antigen is not identified. The authors made TCR beta libraries by quantitative 5'-RACE with molecular barcodes. TCRdb passed the 5' RACE reads through MiXCR, listing each CDR3 protein once. The table includes around 220,000 distinct CDR3 sequences, about 10% detected once. The source of the sample is a study of CD8 T cells in ankylosing spondylitis. Study outcomes and limitations: Some of these motif variants have turned up before, in reports on reactive arthritis synovial fluid and blood.

V lost 5 bases to trimming and J lost 0 bases, with 11 bases between them. The CDR3 consists of 15 residues. Germline V gene data show CDR1 as SGHTA and CDR2 as FQGNSA. The sequencing sample was made of blood, either unsorted or a sorted T cell fraction (not recorded which). This receptor was taken from a male donor with ankylosing spondylitis or in good health (not recorded which). The chain has TRBV7-2 and TRBJ1-3; D is uncertain. CDR3 region: CASSGPPRSGNTIYF. The CDR3 coding sequence is TGTGCCAGCAGCGGGCCCCCTCGCTCTGGAAACACCATATATTTT.